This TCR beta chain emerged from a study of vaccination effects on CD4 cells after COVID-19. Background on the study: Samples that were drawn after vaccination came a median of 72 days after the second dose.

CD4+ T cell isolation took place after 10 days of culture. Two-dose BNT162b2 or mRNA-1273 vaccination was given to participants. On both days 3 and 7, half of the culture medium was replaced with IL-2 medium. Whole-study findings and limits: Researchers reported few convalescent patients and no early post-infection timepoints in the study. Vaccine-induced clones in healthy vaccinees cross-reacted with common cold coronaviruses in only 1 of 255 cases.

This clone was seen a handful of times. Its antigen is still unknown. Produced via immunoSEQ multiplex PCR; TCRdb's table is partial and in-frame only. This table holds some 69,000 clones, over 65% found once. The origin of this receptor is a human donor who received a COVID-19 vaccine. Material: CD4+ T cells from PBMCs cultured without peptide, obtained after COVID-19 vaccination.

The CDR3 nucleotides are TGTGCCAGCAGTGACCCGGGACAGCCCAATTCACCCCTCCACTTT. It codes for CASSDPGQPNSPLHF. V and J are TRBV25-1 and TRBJ1-6; 7 bases fit TRBD1. Germline V gives CDR1 MGHDK, CDR2 SYGVNS. The J segment lost 7 bases and the V segment lost 3 bases, leaving 6 bases of the junction unmatched. This CDR3 is 15 amino acids long.